Listed below are T cell receptor beta chains from one sample, sequenced in a study of blood T cell repertoires in COVID-19. The data were produced by immunoSEQ multiplex PCR, yet TCRdb's version contains in-frame clones alone and is incomplete. Among 40,000 or so clones listed, approximately 89% were seen once. Sequenced: peripheral blood. Receptors were obtained from a human donor in a cohort sampled during active COVID-19. Each CDR3 is given with its conserved first and last residue. The order of the fields is D gene, V gene, J gene, clone size, CDR3 protein, CDR3 DNA. D genes are given only for firm matches. The listing skips clone size in some rows; elsewhere it reads once, few, many or a size class.

-	TRBV5-1	TRBJ2-4	-	CASSLVPSQAKNIQYF	TGCGCCAGCAGCTTGGTGCCTAGCCAGGCCAAAAACATTCAGTACTTC
-	TRBV7-2	TRBJ1-6	-	CASSLAASNRGGSPLHF	TGTGCCAGCAGCTTAGCGGCGTCAAACCGGGGGGGGTCACCCCTCCACTTT
-	TRBV3-1/TRBV3-2	TRBJ2-7	-	CASTLGAARGGEQYF	TGTGCCAGCACGCTTGGGGCCGCACGAGGTGGGGAGCAGTACTTC
TRBD1	TRBV6-6	TRBJ2-2	once	CASSSLDRGSTGELFF	TGTGCCAGCAGTTCACTGGACAGGGGGTCCACCGGGGAGCTGTTTTTT
-	TRBV3-1/TRBV3-2	TRBJ2-3	-	CASSQDPSRGDTQYF	TGTGCCAGCAGCCAAGACCCTAGCAGGGGAGATACGCAGTATTTT
-	TRBV10-3	TRBJ2-3	-	CAIKAQASTDTQYF	TGTGCCATCAAGGCACAGGCTAGCACAGATACGCAGTATTTT
-	TRBV5-1	TRBJ2-3	-	CASSLPPAGEGDTQYF	TGCGCCAGCAGCTTGCCCCCGGCAGGGGAGGGAGATACGCAGTATTTT
-	TRBV3-1/TRBV3-2	TRBJ1-2	-	CASGPAHPPSYGYTF	TGTGCCAGCGGGCCAGCTCACCCACCCTCCTATGGCTACACCTTC
TRBD1	TRBV4-1	TRBJ1-4	once	CASSQDDRGATNEKLFF	TGCGCCAGCAGCCAAGATGACAGGGGAGCAACTAATGAAAAACTGTTTTTT
-	TRBV5-5	TRBJ2-7	-	CASSFGRGYEQYF	TGTGCCAGCAGCTTTGGCAGGGGCTACGAGCAGTACTTC
TRBD1	TRBV18	TRBJ2-7	once	CASSPGATGYEQYF	TGTGCCAGCTCACCAGGGGCGACAGGGTACGAGCAGTACTTC
-	TRBV7-2	TRBJ2-1	once	CASSLTAVYNEQFF	TGTGCCAGCAGCCTAACGGCGGTTTACAATGAGCAGTTCTTC
TRBD2	TRBV4-2	TRBJ2-1	-	CASSHVGSGGYNEQFF	TGTGCCAGCAGCCATGTAGGTAGCGGGGGGTACAATGAGCAGTTCTTC
-	TRBV14	TRBJ2-1	-	CASSRMGGGYNEQFF	TGTGCCAGCAGCCGCATGGGAGGCGGTTACAATGAGCAGTTCTTC
TRBD1	TRBV18	TRBJ2-1	-	CASSPLGTGNNNEQFF	TGTGCCAGCTCACCTCTCGGGACAGGGAACAACAATGAGCAGTTCTTC
-	TRBV6-5	TRBJ1-2	-	CASSSQGTDYGYTF	TGTGCCAGCAGTTCGCAGGGTACCGACTATGGCTACACCTTC
-	TRBV27	TRBJ1-5	-	CASSRDNSNQPQHF	TGTGCCAGCAGTCGTGACAATAGCAATCAGCCCCAGCATTTT
-	TRBV2	TRBJ2-1	-	CASRGDFYNEQFF	TGTGCCAGCAGGGGGGACTTCTACAATGAGCAGTTCTTC
TRBD1	TRBV6-5	TRBJ1-1	once	CASSSRGGGIAEAFF	TGTGCCAGCAGTTCCCGAGGAGGGGGCATAGCTGAAGCTTTCTTT
TRBD2	TRBV25-1	TRBJ2-2	few	CASSARTSGRIGELFF	TGTGCCAGCAGCGCCCGGACTAGCGGGAGGATCGGGGAGCTGTTTTTT
-	TRBV6-5	TRBJ1-2	-	CASSMGHANYGYTF	TGTGCCAGCAGTATGGGACACGCGAACTATGGCTACACCTTC
TRBD2	TRBV19	TRBJ2-3	-	CASSISGNTDTQYF	TGTGCCAGTAGTATTAGCGGGAACACAGATACGCAGTATTTT
TRBD1	TRBV7-3	TRBJ1-2	-	CASSLSGTGEGGYTF	TGTGCCAGCAGCTTGTCCGGGACAGGAGAAGGTGGCTACACCTTC
TRBD2	TRBV24-1	TRBJ2-2	few	CATSDPSGKDTGELFF	TGTGCCACCAGTGATCCTAGCGGGAAGGACACCGGGGAGCTGTTTTTT
TRBD2	TRBV11-2	TRBJ2-1	-	CASSSGLAGTYNEQFF	TGTGCCAGCAGCTCTGGACTAGCGGGGACATACAATGAGCAGTTCTTC
TRBD2	TRBV15	TRBJ2-5	-	CATSRTSGLQETQYF	TGTGCCACCTCTAGAACTAGCGGGTTACAAGAGACCCAGTACTTC
-	TRBV4-2	TRBJ1-5	-	CASSQEQGRNQPQHF	TGTGCCAGCAGCCAAGAACAGGGAAGGAATCAGCCCCAGCATTTT
TRBD1	TRBV11-1	TRBJ2-5	-	CASRSGGRETQYF	TGTGCCAGCAGATCAGGGGGCCGGGAGACCCAGTACTTC
-	TRBV6-1	TRBJ1-2	once	CASSEGRSGYTF	TGTGCCAGCAGTGAGGGGCGAAGTGGCTACACCTTC
-	TRBV6-5	TRBJ1-6	-	CASSFSSSYNSPLHF	TGTGCCAGCAGTTTCTCGAGCTCCTATAATTCACCCCTCCACTTT
-	TRBV28	TRBJ2-7	-	CASNTPQGNRYEQYF	TGTGCCAGCAATACCCCTCAGGGGAACCGCTACGAGCAGTACTTC
-	TRBV19	TRBJ2-3	-	CASKKASLRSTDTQYF	TGTGCCAGTAAGAAGGCTAGCCTGCGATCCACAGATACGCAGTATTTT
TRBD1	TRBV6-5	TRBJ2-3	-	CASSWTGATTDTQYF	TGTGCCAGCAGTTGGACAGGGGCTACCACAGATACGCAGTATTTT
TRBD2	TRBV5-1	TRBJ2-3	-	CASSLERLAGDTQYF	TGCGCCAGCAGCTTGGAAAGACTAGCCGGAGATACGCAGTATTTT
TRBD2	TRBV25-1	TRBJ2-7	-	CASSELGTTYEQYF	TGTGCCAGCAGTGAATTAGGGACTACCTACGAGCAGTACTTC
TRBD1	TRBV7-8	TRBJ1-2	-	CASSPGTGVGYGYTF	TGTGCCAGCAGCCCAGGGACAGGGGTCGGCTATGGCTACACCTTC
-	TRBV7-9	TRBJ1-3	-	CASSQGSSSGNTIYF	TGTGCCAGCAGCCAGGGCAGTAGCTCTGGAAACACCATATATTTT
-	TRBV24-1	TRBJ2-7	-	CATRQTGSREQYF	TGTGCCACCAGACAAACAGGATCCCGCGAGCAGTACTTC
TRBD1	TRBV7-9	TRBJ2-5	-	CASSYRGPHETQYF	TGTGCCAGCAGCTACAGGGGGCCCCATGAGACCCAGTACTTC
-	TRBV28	TRBJ2-2	-	CAIKTGLNTGELFF	TGTGCCATCAAAACAGGCCTGAACACCGGGGAGCTGTTTTTT